This passage covers 5 T cell receptor beta chains from one sample sequenced in a study of low-dose radiotherapy and immunotherapy resistance in tumors. Covering alpha and beta chains, TRAV- and TRBV-specific primers were used for the first-strand cDNA. TCR amplification used around 19 PCR cycles, a constant-region primer and a V-primer adapter. Using its own MiXCR run on the reads, TCRdb lists one record per CDR3 protein. The sample has under 70,000 distinct CDR3 sequences, roughly 23% seen once; the top ten hold 6.7%. Specified time point: after trial treatment. Treatment noted: LDRT plus nivolumab, ipilimumab, low-dose cyclophosphamide and aspirin (RACIN trial). The starting material was PBMCs, obtained after low-dose radiotherapy plus immunotherapy. These receptors were collected from a male donor with prostate cancer.

This clonotype has a count of ten or more. The genes are TRBV20-1 and TRBJ2-1; D possibly corresponds to TRBD1 (6 bases). Germline loops: CDR1 DFQATT, CDR2 SNEGSKA (reference sequence). Deletions cut 3 bases from V and 6 bases from J, with 12 bases between. The CDR3 sequence is 13 residues long. In nucleotides, the CDR3 is TGCAGTGCTAGGTCAGGGGTTTCCAATGAGCAGTTCTTC. Protein sequence: CSARSGVSNEQFF.

This clonotype was seen repeatedly, ten times or more. The chain employs TRBV7-2 and TRBJ1-1; D is unclear. Trimming took 3 bases from V and 3 from J, leaving 17 bases between them. The CDR3 covers 16 residues. Germline CDR1 is SGHTA and CDR2 is FQGNSA. The CDR3 DNA reads as TGTGCCAGCAGCTTCGCGGGATTCGCGACGGACACTGAAGCTTTCTTT. Protein sequence: CASSFAGFATDTEAFF. Full variable domain (remainder filled in from reference TRBV7-2 and TRBJ1-1): GAGVSQSPSNKVTEKGKDVELRCDPISGHTALYWYRQSLGQGLEFLIYFQGNSAPDKSGLPSDRFSAERTGGSVSTLTIQRTQQEDSAVYLCASSFAGFATDTEAFFGQGTRLTVV.

Only a few counts were recorded for this clonotype. The junction does not match germline at one end; this may be a read error. The chain combines TRBV7-7 with TRBJ2-5; D assignment may be TRBD1 or TRBD2 (5 bases each). Germline V CDR1 and CDR2: SSHAT, FNYEAQ (reference sequence). The CDR3 runs to 15 residues. CDR3 in DNA: TGTGCTAGCAGCTCGGGACGCCGGTACCAAGAGACCCAGTACTTC. Translated, it gives CASSSGRRYQETQYF. Filled out from reference TRBV7-7 and TRBJ2-5, the complete variable domain reads GAGVSQSPRYKVTKRGQDVTLRCDPISSHATLYWYQQALGQGPEFLTYFNYEAQPDKSGLPSDRFSAERPEGSISTLTIQRTEQRDSAMYRCASSSGRRYQETQYFGPGTRLLVL.

This clonotype came up many times. This chain uses TRBV7-2 with TRBJ2-1; D may be TRBD2 (5 bases). There are 15 residues in the CDR3. Germline CDR1 reads SGHTA; CDR2 reads FQGNSA. The ends were cut back, 4 bases at V and 4 bases at J, with 14 bases in the middle. The CDR3 loop is CASSSEGTIYNEQFF. CDR3 DNA sequence: TGTGCCAGCAGCTCAGAGGGAACGATTTACAATGAGCAGTTCTTC.

The chain has TRBV11-2 and TRBJ2-5; D is undetermined. Germline V gene data show CDR1 as SGHAT and CDR2 as FQNNGV. V lost 0 bases and J lost 4, with 9 bases in between. This CDR3 has 14 amino acids. CDR3 nucleotide sequence: TGTGCCAGCAGCTTAGATCTGGGAACAGAGACCCAGTACTTC. It encodes CASSLDLGTETQYF.